This entry lists 9 T cell receptor beta chains sequenced from one sample in a study of immune cell composition in non-small cell lung cancer. Data came from immunoSEQ multiplex PCR; TCRdb stores just in-frame clones and leaves some out. The sample consists of roughly 1,800 clones, approximately 77% of them appearing once. The specimen sequenced was lung tumor tissue. The receptors stem from a human donor with non-small cell lung cancer.

The V call is TRBV7-8, the J call TRBJ1-5, with D possibly being TRBD1 (6 bases). The V gene's germline CDR1 is SGHVS and CDR2 FQNEAQ. V lost 1 base, J lost 6 bases, and 13 bases lay in between. The CDR3 length is 15 residues. CDR3 sequence (DNA): TGTGCCAGCAGCTTAGACAGGGCTTTGCTTCAGCCCCAGCATTTT. It translates to CASSLDRALLQPQHF.

The chain couples TRBV19 to TRBJ2-3; the match to TRBD1 covers 9 bases. The germline V gene encodes CDR1 LNHDA and CDR2 SQIVND (reference sequence). J lost 2 bases, V lost 5 bases, and 11 bases had no gene match. The CDR3 covers 17 residues. The CDR3 is CASSSPGQGPLTDTQYF. The CDR3 coding sequence is TGTGCCAGTAGTTCGCCGGGACAGGGCCCTCTCACAGATACGCAGTATTTT.

A few counts support this clone. The J gene is TRBJ2-7, the V gene TRBV7-2; 8 nucleotides match TRBD2. The CDR3 spans 14 residues. The V and J ends lost 2 bases and 5 bases, in that order; junction bases with no gene match: 5. Germline assignment: CDR1 SGHTA and CDR2 FQGNSA. CDR3: CASSLLSGANEQYV. Here the CDR3 DNA reads TGTGCCAGCAGCTTACTTAGCGGGGCTAACGAGCAGTACGTC.

The rearrangement links TRBV29-1 to TRBJ2-7; possible D gene TRBD1, 5 bases. CDR1 and CDR2 (germline): SQVTM, ANQGSEA. Trimming cost V 1 base and J 6 bases, with 10 bases left between them. There are 12 residues in the CDR3. The CDR3 sequence: CSVEVGAGEQYV. In DNA, the CDR3 is TGCAGCGTTGAAGTAGGGGCTGGCGAGCAGTACGTC.

The CDR3 nucleotides read TGTGCCAGCAGTGATACAGGGGTCTATGGCTACACCTTC. This gives the protein CASSDTGVYGYTF. J is TRBJ1-2 and V is TRBV6-1; 7 positions match TRBD1. Germline V gene data show CDR1 as MNHNS and CDR2 as SASEGT. V lost 3 bases to trimming and J lost 4 bases; unmatched junction nucleotides: 2. The CDR3 consists of 13 residues.

This clone was observed a single time. This chain joins TRBV21-1 and TRBJ1-3. TRBV21-1 is marked as a pseudogene. CDR3 length equals 16 residues. Here the CDR3 reads CASSKDVGGNGNTIYF. In nucleotides, the CDR3 is TGTGCCAGCAGCAAAGATGTGGGGGGGAATGGAAACACCATATATTTT.

V and J are TRBV5-1 and TRBJ2-1; 11 nucleotides agree with TRBD2. The CDR3 is 15 amino acids. Looked up from germline, CDR1 is SGHRS and CDR2 is YFSETQ. Losses at the gene ends were 4 bases for V and 6 bases for J; bases not matched to a gene: 6. This CDR3 is CASSLSGRVSNEQFF. DNA for the CDR3: TGCGCCAGCAGCCTTAGCGGGAGGGTTAGCAATGAGCAGTTCTTC.

This clone has a single count. This chain connects TRBV18 to TRBJ2-5, with 7 bases lining up with TRBD1. V lost 4 bases, J lost 2 bases, and 1 base stayed unmatched. CDR1 and CDR2 from the germline V gene are KGHSH and LQKENI. CDR3 length equals 13 residues. In DNA, the CDR3 is TGTGCCAGCTCACTGGGACAGCAAGAGACCCAGTACTTC. It codes for CASSLGQQETQYF.

The V call is TRBV28, the J call TRBJ2-4, with TRBD1 as a possible D gene (6 bases). The germline V gene has CDR1 MDHEN and CDR2 SYDVKM. The CDR3 length is 13 residues. V shed 6 bases and J shed 8 bases, with 14 bases lying between them. The CDR3 region is CASRLDSRDIQYF. CDR3 sequence (DNA): TGTGCCAGCAGATTGGACAGTAGGGACATTCAGTACTTC.